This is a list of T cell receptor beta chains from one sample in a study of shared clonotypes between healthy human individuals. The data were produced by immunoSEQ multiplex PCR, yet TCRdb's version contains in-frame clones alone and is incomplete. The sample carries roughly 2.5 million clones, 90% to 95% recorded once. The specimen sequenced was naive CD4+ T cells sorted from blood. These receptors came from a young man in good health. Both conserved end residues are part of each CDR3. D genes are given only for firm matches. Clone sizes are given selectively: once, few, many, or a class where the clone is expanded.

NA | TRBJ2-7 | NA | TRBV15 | CATSRGEGSSYEQYF | TGTGCCACCAGCAGAGGAGAGGGTTCCTCCTACGAGCAGTACTTC
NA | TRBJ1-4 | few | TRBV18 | CASSPSGTDEKLFF | TGTGCCAGCTCACCGTCGGGTACTGATGAAAAACTGTTTTTT
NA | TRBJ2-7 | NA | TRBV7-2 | CASSPDRFPYEQYF | TGTGCCAGCAGCCCCGACAGGTTCCCTTACGAGCAGTACTTC
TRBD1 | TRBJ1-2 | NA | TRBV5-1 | CASSNRQGGYTF | TGCGCCAGCAGCAATCGACAGGGTGGCTACACCTTC
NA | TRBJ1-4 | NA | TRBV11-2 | CASSLGQSTNEKLFF | TGTGCCAGCAGCTTAGGACAGTCAACTAATGAAAAACTGTTTTTT
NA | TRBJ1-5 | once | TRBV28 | CASSVGGHSNQPQHF | TGTGCCAGCAGTGTCGGGGGTCACAGCAATCAGCCCCAGCATTTT
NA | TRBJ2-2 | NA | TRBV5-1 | CASSLAGPTTGELFF | TGCGCCAGCAGCTTGGCAGGGCCTACCACCGGGGAGCTGTTTTTT
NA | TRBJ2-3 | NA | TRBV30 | CAWSAGFTDTQYF | TGTGCCTGGAGTGCCGGGTTCACAGATACGCAGTATTTT
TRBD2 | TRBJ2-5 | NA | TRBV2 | CASSGAGAPGETQYF | TGTGCCAGCAGCGGAGCGGGAGCCCCGGGAGAGACCCAGTACTTC
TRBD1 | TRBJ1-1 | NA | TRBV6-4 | CASRNRGDTEAFF | TGTGCCAGCCGAAACAGGGGAGACACTGAAGCTTTCTTT
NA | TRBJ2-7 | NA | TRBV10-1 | CASSDTRFNEQYF | TGCGCCAGCAGTGACACTAGATTCAACGAGCAGTACTTC
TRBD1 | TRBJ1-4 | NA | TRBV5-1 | CASSRTGTNEKLFF | TGCGCCAGCAGCCGGACAGGGACTAATGAAAAACTGTTTTTT
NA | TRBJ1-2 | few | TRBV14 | CASSQDRVGYTF | TGTGCCAGCAGCCAAGATAGGGTTGGCTACACCTTC
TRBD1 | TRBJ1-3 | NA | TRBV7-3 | CASSPTGGPGNTIYF | TGTGCCAGCAGCCCCACAGGGGGGCCTGGAAACACCATATATTTT
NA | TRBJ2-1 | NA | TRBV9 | CASSVRTTPGNEQFF | TGTGCCAGCAGCGTCAGGACTACGCCTGGCAATGAGCAGTTCTTC
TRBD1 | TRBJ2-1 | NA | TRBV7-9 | CASSWGQGAVQFF | TGTGCCAGCAGCTGGGGACAGGGGGCGGTGCAGTTCTTC
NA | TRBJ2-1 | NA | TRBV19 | CASRSSGDNEQFF | TGTGCCAGTAGGAGTAGCGGAGACAATGAGCAGTTCTTC
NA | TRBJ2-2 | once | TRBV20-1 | CSTSNTGELFF | TGCAGTACTAGTAATACCGGGGAGCTGTTTTTT
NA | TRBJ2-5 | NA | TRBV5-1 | CASSPVGGSGTQYF | TGCGCCAGCAGCCCCGTTGGAGGGTCGGGGACCCAGTACTTC
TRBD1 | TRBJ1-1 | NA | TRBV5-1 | CASSWGQGLNTEAFF | TGCGCCAGCAGCTGGGGACAGGGGCTGAACACTGAAGCTTTCTTT
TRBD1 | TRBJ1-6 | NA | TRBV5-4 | CASRRTGATFNSPLHF | TGTGCCAGCAGGAGGACAGGGGCGACGTTTAATTCACCCCTCCACTTT
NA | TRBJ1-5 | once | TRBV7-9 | CASSLESPLGNQPQHF | TGTGCCAGCAGCTTAGAGTCTCCCCTGGGCAATCAGCCCCAGCATTTT
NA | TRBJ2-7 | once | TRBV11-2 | CASSLVPVFYEQYF | TGTGCCAGCAGCTTAGTGCCCGTATTCTACGAGCAGTACTTC
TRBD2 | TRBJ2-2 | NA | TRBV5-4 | CASSMGLATGELFF | TGTGCCAGCAGCATGGGACTAGCAACCGGGGAGCTGTTTTTT
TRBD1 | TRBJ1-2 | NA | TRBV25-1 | CASTGGTGGYTF | TGTGCCAGCACAGGGGGAACAGGAGGCTACACCTTC
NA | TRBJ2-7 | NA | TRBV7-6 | CASSLGAGPYEQYF | TGTGCCAGCAGCTTGGGGGCAGGGCCCTACGAGCAGTACTTC
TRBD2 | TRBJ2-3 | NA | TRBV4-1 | CASSVLAGSTDTQYF | TGCGCCAGCAGCGTTTTAGCGGGGAGCACAGATACGCAGTATTTT
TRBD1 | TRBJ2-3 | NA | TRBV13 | CASSSTHRGDTQYF | TGTGCCAGCAGCTCAACGCACAGGGGAGATACGCAGTATTTT
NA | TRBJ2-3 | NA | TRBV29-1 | CSVKKAAVDTDTQYF | TGCAGCGTTAAGAAGGCGGCGGTGGACACAGATACGCAGTATTTT
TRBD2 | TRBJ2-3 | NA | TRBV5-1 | CASSLFSGGGPTDTQYF | TGCGCCAGCAGCTTGTTTAGCGGGGGGGGGCCCACAGATACGCAGTATTTT
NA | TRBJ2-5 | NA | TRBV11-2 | CASSLGNRGYQETQYF | TGTGCCAGCAGCCTCGGGAATAGGGGGTACCAAGAGACCCAGTACTTC
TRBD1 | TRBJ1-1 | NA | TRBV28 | CASSFPLGQGRNTEAFF | TGTGCCAGCAGTTTTCCCCTCGGACAGGGGAGGAACACTGAAGCTTTCTTT
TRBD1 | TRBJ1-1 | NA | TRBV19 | CASSSRGQGPGKKAFF | TGTGCCAGTAGTTCCCGAGGACAGGGCCCAGGGAAGAAGGCTTTCTTT
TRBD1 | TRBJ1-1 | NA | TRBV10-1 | CASSPGQGTTEAFF | TGCGCCAGCAGTCCGGGACAGGGGACGACTGAAGCTTTCTTT